Below, 27 T cell receptor beta chains from the same sample are listed, as sequenced in a study of blood T cell repertoires in COVID-19. Only in-frame clones appear in the TCRdb table, and some are missing; sequencing was by immunoSEQ multiplex PCR. The sample has 95,000 to 150,000 clones, about 83% seen once. The material sequenced was peripheral blood. The receptors here all came from a human donor in a cohort sampled during active COVID-19.

This clone was recorded only once. This chain uses TRBV9 with TRBJ1-1; possible D gene TRBD1, 6 bases. The ends were cut back, 3 bases at V and 2 bases at J, with 11 bases in the middle. This CDR3 has 14 amino acids. From germline, CDR1 is SGDLS and CDR2 YYNGEE. The DNA of the CDR3 is TGTGCCAGCAGCGCCGTGACAGGAAACACTGAAGCTTTCTTT. Translated: CASSAVTGNTEAFF. The full variable domain, its missing parts supplied by reference TRBV9 and TRBJ1-1, is DSGVTQTPKHLITATGQRVTLRCSPRSGDLSVYWYQQSLDQGLQFLIQYYNGEERAKGNILERFSAQQFPDLHSELNLSSLELGDSALYFCASSAVTGNTEAFFGQGTRLTVV.

V gene TRBV5-1 combines with J gene TRBJ2-7; D is uncertain. Germline V gene lookup returns CDR1 SGHRS and CDR2 YFSETQ. The CDR3 length is 14 residues. Trimming shortened V by 0 bases and J by 3 bases, and 10 bases separated the two germline ends. The CDR3: CASSLDPVVYEQYF. Written as DNA, the CDR3 is TGCGCCAGCAGCTTGGACCCGGTGGTCTACGAGCAGTACTTC.

The chain uses TRBV5-6 and TRBJ2-1; a possible D gene is TRBD2 (5 bases). The germline V gene encodes CDR1 SGHDT and CDR2 YYEEEE. There are 14 residues in the CDR3. V was cut by 9 bases and J by 2 bases, with 15 bases left in between. The CDR3 spells CATGVYGTYNEQFF. Written as DNA, the CDR3 is TGTGCCACCGGGGTCTATGGGACCTACAATGAGCAGTTCTTC.

The chain is built from TRBV9 and TRBJ2-7; 13 bases are shared with TRBD2. This CDR3 has 15 amino acids. Germline V gene lookup returns CDR1 SGDLS and CDR2 YYNGEE. The trim removed 7 bases at V and 5 bases at J, leaving 9 bases unmatched. CDR3 coding DNA: TGTGCCAGCCGGACTAGCGGGAGTTTGGTCAACGAGCAGTACTTC. It encodes CASRTSGSLVNEQYF. The variable domain in full, with the rest retrieved from reference TRBV9 and TRBJ2-7, is DSGVTQTPKHLITATGQRVTLRCSPRSGDLSVYWYQQSLDQGLQFLIQYYNGEERAKGNILERFSAQQFPDLHSELNLSSLELGDSALYFCASRTSGSLVNEQYFGPGTRLTVT.

This clone was picked up one time. The V and J genes are TRBV18 and TRBJ1-5; 9 nucleotides align to TRBD1. The J segment lost 6 bases and the V segment lost 5 bases, leaving 2 bases of the junction unmatched. Germline CDR1 is KGHSH and CDR2 is LQKENI. The CDR3 contains 13 residues. CDR3 residues: CASSMDRGQPQHF. The CDR3 DNA reads TGTGCCAGCTCAATGGACAGGGGTCAGCCCCAGCATTTT.

This clone has just one count. The chain combines TRBV2 with TRBJ2-5; D call uncertain. This CDR3 has 12 residues. The germline V and J ends were trimmed by 7 bases and 2 bases, with 8 bases remaining between them. In germline, CDR1 is SNHLY, CDR2 FYNNEI. CDR3 in amino acids: CASNSRQETQYF. The DNA for the CDR3 is TGTGCCAGCAATAGCAGACAAGAGACCCAGTACTTC.

This clone was observed a few times. V and J are TRBV30 and TRBJ1-1, with D maybe TRBD1 (5 bases). V gave up 1 base and J gave up 4 bases, with 10 bases separating them. From germline, CDR1 is GTSNPN and CDR2 SVGIG (reference sequence). The CDR3 has 13 amino acids. As DNA, the CDR3 is TGTGCCTGGAGTGAAATGGGGGGCACTGAAGCTTTCTTT. Its translation is CAWSEMGGTEAFF.

The chain combines TRBV2 with TRBJ1-4, with 8 positions matching TRBD1. The germline V gene has CDR1 SNHLY and CDR2 FYNNEI. Unmatched junction bases numbered 13, after V lost 9 bases and J lost 7 bases. This CDR3 comprises 15 residues. CDR3 residues: CASKRQGPIGEKLFF. DNA for the CDR3: TGTGCCAGTAAGAGACAGGGGCCCATCGGTGAAAAACTGTTTTTT.

As for this clone: Other DNA sequences in the same sample also yield this CDR3. The J gene is TRBJ2-1, the V gene TRBV7-9, with 15 nucleotides matching TRBD2. The CDR3 contains 17 residues. With V trimmed by 3 bases and J by 2 bases, 2 bases remained unmatched. Germline V gives CDR1 SEHNR, CDR2 FQNEAQ (reference sequence). CDR3 amino acids: CASSFGLAGGAYNEQFF. The CDR3 DNA follows: TGTGCCAGCAGCTTTGGACTAGCGGGAGGGGCCTACAATGAGCAGTTCTTC.

This clone has a handful of counts. The rearrangement uses TRBV19 and TRBJ1-2; 10 bases fit TRBD1. V lost 6 bases and J lost 2; bases outside the gene matches: 12. Germline CDR1 LNHDA, CDR2 SQIVND (reference sequence). The CDR3 sequence is 17 residues long. The CDR3 bases are TGTGCCAGTAGAGAATTCCCGGGACAGGGGATCAACTATGGCTACACCTTC. The encoded protein is CASREFPGQGINYGYTF.

The chain couples TRBV11-2 to TRBJ2-5; 8 bases map to TRBD2. The V gene's germline CDR1 is SGHAT and CDR2 FQNNGV. Trimming cost V 4 bases and J 5 bases; bases outside gene matches: 12. The CDR3 contains 16 residues. The CDR3 region has the DNA TGTGCCAGCAGCTCCCTTCGCGGGGGGCGGTCGGAGACCCAGTACTTC. Translating it yields CASSSLRGGRSETQYF. Together with reference TRBV11-2 and TRBJ2-5, the CDR3 gives the full variable domain: EAGVAQSPRYKIIEKRQSVAFWCNPISGHATLYWYQQILGQGPKLLIQFQNNGVVDDSQLPKDRFSAERLKGVDSTLKIQPAKLEDSAVYLCASSSLRGGRSETQYFGPGTRLLVL.

The sample holds one count of this clone. The genes are TRBV10-3 and TRBJ2-2; 10 bases match TRBD2. Trimming cost V 2 bases and J 3 bases; bases outside gene matches: 3. The CDR3 has 16 amino acids. Germline CDR1 and CDR2: ENHRY and SYGVKD. The CDR3 DNA is TGTGCCATCAGTGAGGTCAGCGGGAGGGACACCGGGGAGCTGTTTTTT. As protein: CAISEVSGRDTGELFF.

The rearrangement joins TRBV10-1 to TRBJ2-1, with 7 bases aligning to TRBD1. This CDR3 has 13 amino acids. Germline-derived CDR1 and CDR2 are WNHNN and SYGVQD (reference sequence). V shed 4 bases and J 7 bases; nucleotides not matched to a gene: 4. The CDR3 coding sequence is TGCGCCAGCAGTGGGAAACAGGGGAATGAGCAGTTCTTC. It codes for CASSGKQGNEQFF.

V usage is TRBV5-6 and J usage is TRBJ2-7, with D perhaps matching TRBD1 (5 bases). V lost 4 bases and J lost 5, with 7 bases in between. Germline V gene lookup returns CDR1 SGHDT and CDR2 YYEEEE. The CDR3 has 11 amino acids. Written as DNA, the CDR3 is TGTGCCAGCAGCAGGGGTAACGAGCAGTACTTC. Translating gives CASSRGNEQYF.

V and J are TRBV7-8 and TRBJ1-1, with TRBD1 as a possible D gene (5 bases). In germline, CDR1 is SGHVS, CDR2 FQNEAQ. The CDR3 covers 16 residues. The V and J ends lost 1 base and 1 base respectively, with 13 bases between them. In DNA form, the CDR3 reads TGTGCCAGCAGCTTAGTTGTCGGACAATGGAACACTGAAGCTTTCTTT. It codes for CASSLVVGQWNTEAFF.

The chain employs TRBV3-1 (or the pseudogene TRBV3-2) and TRBJ2-7; 7 bases match TRBD2. This CDR3 spans 15 amino acids. CDR1 LGHDT and CDR2 YNNKEL come from the germline V gene (reference sequence). With V trimmed by 1 base and J by 2 bases, 5 bases remained unmatched. The CDR3 sequence is CASSQVSGRAYEQYF. DNA of the CDR3: TGTGCCAGCAGCCAAGTAAGTGGGAGGGCCTACGAGCAGTACTTC.

This clone appeared a few times. The rearrangement links TRBV7-9 to TRBJ2-1; 7 positions match TRBD1. J lost 7 bases, V lost 8 bases, and 11 bases had no gene match. Germline V lookup: CDR1 SEHNR, CDR2 FQNEAQ (reference sequence). This CDR3 comprises 14 residues. CDR3 region: CASDLNRGVNEQFF. CDR3 nucleotide sequence: TGTGCCAGCGACCTTAACAGGGGTGTAAATGAGCAGTTCTTC.

This rearrangement joins TRBV29-1 to TRBJ1-5; TRBD1 matches at 7 bases. V lost 7 bases to trimming and J lost 2 bases; unmatched junction nucleotides: 5. The germline V gene encodes CDR1 SQVTM and CDR2 ANQGSEA. CDR3 length equals 13 residues. This chain's CDR3 is CSARTGGNQPQHF. In nucleotides, the CDR3 is TGCAGCGCCCGGACAGGTGGCAATCAGCCCCAGCATTTT.

This chain connects TRBV20-1 to TRBJ2-7; a possible D gene is TRBD1 (5 bases). CDR3 length equals 15 residues. The germline V gene has CDR1 DFQATT and CDR2 SNEGSKA (reference sequence). With 3 bases removed from V and 5 bases from J, the gap between germline ends came to 20 bases. The DNA for the CDR3 is TGCAGTGCTAGTCCACAGGTAGCCCTATCTGACGAGCAGTACTTC. Protein: CSASPQVALSDEQYF.

The rearrangement links TRBV21-1 to TRBJ2-3; no DNA check was done on the table's D call, TRBD1. TRBV21-1 is a pseudogene locus. The CDR3 covers 17 residues. CDR3 DNA: TGTGCCAGCAGCAAAAATCTCGACAGGGGGACAACAGATACGCAGTATTTT. Residues: CASSKNLDRGTTDTQYF.

The rearrangement joins TRBV19 to TRBJ2-3, with TRBD2 matching 12 bases. J lost 0 bases, V lost 5 bases, and 6 bases had no gene match. The CDR3 runs 17 residues. Germline-derived CDR1 and CDR2 are LNHDA and SQIVND (reference sequence). The CDR3 DNA sequence: TGTGCCAGTAGTCCCAGGACTAGCGGGACCAGCACAGATACGCAGTATTTT. The encoded protein is CASSPRTSGTSTDTQYF.

The chain recombines TRBV28 with TRBJ1-5; 7 nucleotides agree with TRBD1. V lost 4 bases and J lost 2; bases outside the gene matches: 2. This CDR3 comprises 14 residues. Germline lookup yields CDR1 MDHEN and CDR2 SYDVKM. CDR3 in DNA: TGTGCCAGCAGTTCACAGGGGCGCAATCAGCCCCAGCATTTT. Translation: CASSSQGRNQPQHF.

The CDR3 here is CASSRTGEEWSITEAFF. In DNA form, the CDR3 reads TGTGCCAGCAGCCGGACAGGGGAGGAGTGGTCTATCACTGAAGCTTTCTTT. The V call is TRBV7-9, the J call TRBJ1-1; 9 bases align to TRBD1. J lost 4 bases, V lost 5 bases, and 14 bases had no gene match. There are 17 residues in the CDR3. Germline V CDR1 and CDR2: SEHNR, FQNEAQ (reference sequence).

In this sample, this clone turned up once. The chain joins TRBV7-2 to TRBJ1-2; 9 nucleotides line up with TRBD1. Germline CDR1 is SGHTA and CDR2 is FQGNSA. Losses at the gene ends were 1 base for V and 2 bases for J; bases not matched to a gene: 2. The CDR3 is 15 residues long. CDR3 residues: CASSLGTGANYGYTF. CDR3 nucleotide sequence: TGTGCCAGCAGCTTAGGGACAGGGGCCAACTATGGCTACACCTTC.

This rearrangement joins TRBV5-1 to TRBJ2-5, with 11 bases lining up with TRBD2. V lost 4 bases, J lost 5 bases, and 10 bases stayed unmatched. CDR1 and CDR2 from the germline V gene are SGHRS and YFSETQ. CDR3 length equals 16 residues. The CDR3 DNA reads as TGCGCCAGCAGCCAGTTAGCGGGAGGGCCGACTGAGACCCAGTACTTC. Protein: CASSQLAGGPTETQYF.

V is TRBV3-1 (or the pseudogene TRBV3-2) and J is TRBJ2-2, with 9 bases that match TRBD1. J was trimmed by 4 bases and V by 3 bases; bases with no gene match: 9. The CDR3 consists of 17 residues. CDR1 and CDR2 (germline): LGHDT, YNNKEL (reference sequence). The CDR3 spells CASSQGPPGQGTGELFF. The CDR3 nucleotides read TGTGCCAGCAGCCAGGGACCCCCGGGACAGGGCACCGGGGAGCTGTTTTTT.

This sequence joins TRBV2 and TRBJ2-5; 10 bases are shared with TRBD2. The ends lost 8 bases at V and 4 bases at J; junction bases unmatched: 7. Germline CDR1 SNHLY, CDR2 FYNNEI. The CDR3 consists of 14 residues. The CDR3 DNA follows: TGTGCCAGCGGCCTAGCGGGAGTGGGAGAGACCCAGTACTTC. Protein: CASGLAGVGETQYF. Drawing the rest from reference TRBV2 and TRBJ2-5, the complete variable domain is EPEVTQTPSHQVTQMGQEVILRCVPISNHLYFYWYRQILGQKVEFLVSFYNNEISEKSEIFDDQFSVERPDGSNFTLKIRSTKLEDSAMYFCASGLAGVGETQYFGPGTRLLVL.